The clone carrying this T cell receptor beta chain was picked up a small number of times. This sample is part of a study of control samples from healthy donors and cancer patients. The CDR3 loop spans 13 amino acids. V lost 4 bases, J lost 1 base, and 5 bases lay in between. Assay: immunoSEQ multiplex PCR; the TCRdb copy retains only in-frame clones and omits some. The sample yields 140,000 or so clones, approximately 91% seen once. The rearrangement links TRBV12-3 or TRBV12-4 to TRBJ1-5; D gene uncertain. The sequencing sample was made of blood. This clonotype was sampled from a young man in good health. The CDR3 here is CASSSDSNQPQHF. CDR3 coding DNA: TGTGCCAGCAGTTCGGACAGCAATCAGCCCCAGCATTTT.